This passage covers 18 T cell receptor beta chains from one sample sequenced in a study of post-analysis software for immune sequencing data. Researchers reported that TCR beta cDNA libraries carried unique molecular identifiers. TCRdb processed the PCR reads anew with MiXCR; each CDR3 protein has one entry. Altogether about 820,000 distinct CDR3 sequences are present, 53% being singletons, with the ten largest covering under 6%. Their target antigens are unknown. Study results and caveats: Patients had higher frequencies than controls of four to six TRBV segments, including TRBV5-6, TRBV5-1 and TRBV20-1.

Material for sequencing was blood. Receptors were obtained from a girl between 10 and 17 years old with multiple sclerosis.

This chain connects TRBV5-1 to TRBJ2-1; no firm D call. With 1 base removed from V and 8 bases from J, the gap between germline ends came to 7 bases. Looked up from germline, CDR1 is SGHRS and CDR2 is YFSETQ. The CDR3 length is 12 residues. Here the CDR3 reads CASSLSRDEQFF. CDR3 bases: TGCGCCAGCAGCTTGTCACGGGATGAGCAGTTCTTC.

The CDR3 spells CSAKIVTGVDEQYF. DNA of the CDR3: TGCAGTGCCAAGATAGTGACAGGGGTCGACGAGCAGTACTTC. The V and J genes are TRBV20-1 and TRBJ2-7; 8 positions agree with TRBD1. Germline V lookup: CDR1 DFQATT, CDR2 SNEGSKA (reference sequence). Trimming at V came to 6 bases and at J to 5 bases, leaving 12 bases not matched to a gene. The CDR3 loop spans 14 amino acids.

The chain employs TRBV29-1 and TRBJ2-2, with D possibly matching TRBD1 (6 bases). Trimming took off 7 bases at V and 3 bases at J, with 15 bases between the two ends. Looked up from germline, CDR1 is SQVTM and CDR2 is ANQGSEA. The CDR3 consists of 14 residues. The CDR3 loop is CSGGRGPDTGELFF. The CDR3 DNA reads TGCAGCGGGGGGCGAGGGCCCGACACCGGGGAGCTGTTTTTT.

The V call is TRBV14, the J call TRBJ2-7; D uncertain. The CDR3 totals 13 residues. Per the germline V gene, CDR1 is SGHDN and CDR2 is FVKESK. V was trimmed by 2 bases and J by 3 bases, leaving 8 bases between them. The CDR3 coding sequence is TGTGCCAGCAGCCAAACTGAGCGCTACGAGCAGTACTTC. It encodes CASSQTERYEQYF.

This chain uses TRBV10-2 with TRBJ2-1; no clear D. This CDR3 region has 14 residues. V was clipped by 4 bases and J by 2 bases, with 9 bases between them. Looked up from germline, CDR1 is WSHSY and CDR2 is SAAADI. This chain's CDR3 is CASSGPATYNEQFF. DNA of the CDR3: TGCGCCAGCAGTGGACCGGCTACCTACAATGAGCAGTTCTTC.

This sequence joins TRBV10-3 and TRBJ1-2, with a tentative D call TRBD1 (6 bases). V was trimmed by 3 bases and J by 8 bases, leaving 16 bases between them. This CDR3 region has 14 residues. Per germline, CDR1 ENHRY and CDR2 SYGVKD. The CDR3 DNA reads as TGTGCCATCAGTGAACTTACAGGGCAGGCGGGCTACACCTTC. This gives the protein CAISELTGQAGYTF.

The genes are TRBV9 and TRBJ2-3; maybe TRBD1 (5 bases). V was shortened by 2 bases and J by 0 bases, with 10 bases between the two germline ends. Germline values: CDR1 SGDLS, CDR2 YYNGEE. The length of the CDR3 is 15 residues. DNA for the CDR3: TGTGCCAGCAGCGTGAGTGACAGAAGCACAGATACGCAGTATTTT. This encodes CASSVSDRSTDTQYF.

The genes are TRBV9 and TRBJ1-2; D perhaps matches TRBD1 (5 bases). Germline CDR1 and CDR2: SGDLS and YYNGEE. Trimming took 0 bases from V and 3 from J, leaving 12 bases between them. CDR3 size: 15 residues. The CDR3 region has the DNA TGTGCCAGCAGCGTAGATGCAGGGTTTGACTATGGCTACACCTTC. Amino acids: CASSVDAGFDYGYTF.

The V gene is TRBV5-1, the J gene TRBJ2-7; perhaps TRBD1 as D (6 bases). Gene TRBJ2-5 matches the end of the DNA better, so the J call may be wrong. The germline gives CDR1 SGHRS, CDR2 YFSETQ. This CDR3 region has 14 residues. The CDR3, as DNA: TGCGCCAGCAGCACTGGTACAGGGAAAGAGACCCAGTACTTC. Amino acids: CASSTGTGKETQYF.

The rearrangement links TRBV7-2 to TRBJ2-5; 10 nucleotides agree with TRBD2. The V gene end was trimmed by 4 bases and the J gene end by 4 bases; junction bases not matched to a gene: 6. The CDR3 has 15 amino acids. CDR1 is SGHTA and CDR2 is FQGNSA in the germline V gene. The CDR3 spells CASSWTSGERETQYF. CDR3 coding DNA: TGTGCCAGCAGCTGGACTAGCGGTGAGCGAGAGACCCAGTACTTC.

This sequence joins TRBV29-1 and TRBJ2-7, with 9 nucleotides matching TRBD2. Losses at the gene ends were 7 bases for V and 0 bases for J; bases not matched to a gene: 7. Germline CDR1 SQVTM, CDR2 ANQGSEA. CDR3 length equals 14 residues. The CDR3 region has the DNA TGCAGCGCAAGACTAGCGGCCCGCTCCTACGAGCAGTACTTC. Its translation: CSARLAARSYEQYF.

Here the CDR3 DNA reads TGTGCCAGCAGATCACTAGCCCACGAGCAGTACTTC. It yields the protein CASRSLAHEQYF. The chain employs TRBV6-2 or TRBV6-3 and TRBJ2-7; weak D call: TRBD2 (6 bases). The CDR3 covers 12 residues. Germline loops: CDR1 MNHEY, CDR2 SVGEGT. The germline V and J ends were trimmed by 6 bases and 5 bases, with 11 bases remaining between them.

This chain connects TRBV20-1 to TRBJ1-4; 9 bases fit TRBD1. The CDR3 length is 12 residues. From germline, CDR1 is DFQATT and CDR2 SNEGSKA (reference sequence). V was clipped by 5 bases and J by 8 bases; unmatched bases: 3. CDR3 residues: CSAGTGHEKLFF. The CDR3 coding sequence is TGCAGTGCTGGGACAGGGCACGAAAAACTGTTTTTT.

The chain carries TRBV7-9 and TRBJ2-5; TRBD2 aligns across 7 bases. The CDR3 runs to 16 residues. Looked up from germline, CDR1 is SEHNR and CDR2 is FQNEAQ (reference sequence). The J segment lost 5 bases and the V segment lost 4 bases, leaving 13 bases of the junction unmatched. CDR3 sequence (DNA): TGTGCCAGCAGCTCTGACGGCGGGGGTGCGTGGGAGACCCAGTACTTC. Its translation is CASSSDGGGAWETQYF.

This clonotype has a handful of counts. The rearrangement links TRBV5-1 to TRBJ2-5; D unresolved. Trimming cost V 5 bases and J 4 bases, with 9 bases left between them. This CDR3 is 12 amino acids long. The germline CDR1 and CDR2 sequences are SGHRS and YFSETQ. CDR3 nucleotides: TGCGCCAGCAGTTCGATCGGAGAGACCCAGTACTTC. Translation: CASSSIGETQYF.

This clonotype occurred many times. Compared with germline, one end of the junction differs, possibly owing to a read error. The CDR3, as DNA: TGTGCCAGCAGCTGGACTAGCGGCTCCTACGAGCAGTACTTC. It translates to CASSWTSGSYEQYF. The chain has TRBV5-1 and TRBJ2-7, with 10 positions matching TRBD2. CDR1 is SGHRS and CDR2 is YFSETQ in the germline V gene. The CDR3 spans 14 residues.

This clonotype was seen only a few times. DNA for the CDR3: TGTGCCAGCAGACCTTTACAGGGGCGCGACTATGGCTACACCTTC. This sequence encodes CASRPLQGRDYGYTF. This chain links TRBV7-9 with TRBJ1-2; 7 bases are a match to TRBD1. Germline lookup yields CDR1 SEHNR and CDR2 FQNEAQ (reference sequence). J gave up 3 bases and V 6 bases, and 10 bases lay outside the gene matches. This CDR3 comprises 15 residues.

The chain has TRBV3-1 and TRBJ2-7; TRBD2 aligns across 8 bases. CDR1 and CDR2 (germline): LGHDT, YNNKEL (reference sequence). J lost 2 bases, V lost 3 bases, and 3 bases had no gene match. The CDR3 has 14 residues. The CDR3 protein is CASSHRGGTYEQYF. The CDR3, as DNA: TGTGCCAGCAGCCACCGGGGGGGAACCTACGAGCAGTACTTC.